Following are 24 T cell receptor beta chains from one sample sequenced in a study of regulatory T cells in long-lasting Graves disease. The time point is: newly diagnosed GD, antithyroid drugs for less than 3 months. Extracted RNA from PBMCs served as the source of the TCR library. Assembly of TCR beta libraries relied on iRepertoire HTBI primers together with Arm-PCR of CDR3 regions. TCRdb analysed the multiplex PCR reads with MiXCR anew, one entry per CDR3 protein. The sample holds a few hundred thousand distinct CDR3 sequences; approximately 20% are singletons and the top ten take approximately 24%. The sequencing used peripheral blood mononuclear cells (PBMCs), collected at new diagnosis, from a patient treated with antithyroid drugs. These receptors all come from a female donor with Graves disease.

This clonotype was recorded many times. The chain recombines TRBV7-3 with TRBJ1-5, with D unclear. The CDR3 is made up of 13 amino acids. Germline V gives CDR1 SGHTA, CDR2 FQGTGA. V lost 5 bases and J lost 4, with 9 bases in between. Here the CDR3 reads CASSQGQNQPQHF. The CDR3 DNA reads TGTGCCAGCAGCCAAGGCCAGAATCAGCCCCAGCATTTT.

This clonotype occurred many times. The genes are TRBV20-1 and TRBJ1-2; the D gene is possibly TRBD1 (5 bases). The germline CDR1 and CDR2 sequences are DFQATT and SNEGSKA (reference sequence). Between the trimmed V and J ends, which lost 0 bases and 7 bases, there was a span of 24 bases. This CDR3 region has 17 residues. The CDR3 loop is CSARDLGEGGEGRGYTF. The CDR3 DNA reads as TGCAGTGCTAGAGATCTCGGAGAGGGAGGGGAAGGTCGTGGCTACACCTTC.

This clonotype was detected ten times or more. The V and J genes are TRBV6-1 and TRBJ2-1, with D perhaps given as TRBD1 or TRBD2 (5 bases each). Per the germline V gene, CDR1 is MNHNS and CDR2 is SASEGT. V dropped 5 bases and J dropped 2 bases, with 22 bases sitting between them. This CDR3 is built from 18 residues. CDR3 region: CASSHIGGPTGTYNEQFF. DNA of the CDR3: TGTGCCAGCAGTCACATTGGGGGACCCACGGGTACCTACAATGAGCAGTTCTTC.

In regard to this clonotype: A read error is likely here: a far larger clone is one base away. The V gene is TRBV11-3, the J gene TRBJ2-3; TRBD2 aligns across 12 bases. The end of the DNA aligns better with TRBJ2-5, so the J call may be wrong. The CDR3 runs 15 residues. Germline values: CDR1 SGHNT, CDR2 YENEEA. The CDR3 DNA sequence: TGTGCCAGCAGCCGACTAGCGGGGGTTAAGGGGACCCAGTACTTC. It encodes CASSRLAGVKGTQYF.

The chain combines TRBV6-2 or TRBV6-3 with TRBJ2-3; 8 nucleotides align to TRBD2. Germline lookup yields CDR1 MNHEY and CDR2 SVGEGT. This CDR3 comprises 13 residues. J was trimmed by 5 bases and V by 7 bases; bases with no gene match: 5. CDR3 protein: CASTLAGGDTQYF. DNA for the CDR3: TGTGCCAGCACCCTCGCGGGAGGAGATACGCAGTATTTT.

The table lists this clonotype with many counts. This chain joins TRBV20-1 and TRBJ2-3; 8 bases align to TRBD2. Trimming took 3 bases from V and 1 from J; bases not matched to a gene: 0. From germline, CDR1 is DFQATT and CDR2 SNEGSKA (reference sequence). The CDR3 is 13 amino acids. The CDR3 loop reads CSARTSGTDTQYF. In nucleotides, the CDR3 is TGCAGTGCTAGGACTAGCGGCACAGATACGCAGTATTTT.

This clonotype was seen ten or more times. The chain recombines TRBV29-1 with TRBJ2-1; 12 nucleotides align to TRBD2. The CDR3 spans 20 residues. Germline V gene lookup returns CDR1 SQVTM and CDR2 ANQGSEA. The J segment lost 0 bases and the V segment lost 0 bases, leaving 12 bases of the junction unmatched. CDR3 sequence reads: CSVEDLQGSSGGVSYNEQFF. As DNA, the CDR3 is TGCAGCGTTGAAGATCTTCAGGGATCTAGCGGGGGGGTCTCCTACAATGAGCAGTTCTTC.

The rearrangement uses TRBV20-1 and TRBJ1-2; the match to TRBD1 covers 8 bases. Looked up from germline, CDR1 is DFQATT and CDR2 is SNEGSKA (reference sequence). This CDR3 contains 16 residues. Trimming at V came to 3 bases and at J to 0 bases, leaving 9 bases not matched to a gene. In nucleotides, the CDR3 is TGCAGTGCTAGTACAGGACAGGGAACTTCTAACTATGGCTACACCTTC. It yields the protein CSASTGQGTSNYGYTF.

This clonotype was recorded many times. The genes are TRBV29-1 and TRBJ2-3; D perhaps matches TRBD1 (6 bases). Looked up from germline, CDR1 is SQVTM and CDR2 is ANQGSEA. Trimming took 1 base from V and 2 from J, leaving 7 bases between them. The CDR3 covers 13 residues. The DNA for the CDR3 is TGCAGCGTTGAAGGGGACAACACAGATACGCAGTATTTT. As protein: CSVEGDNTDTQYF.

This clonotype was observed at least ten times. V gene TRBV2 combines with J gene TRBJ1-1, with D perhaps TRBD1 (6 bases). Per germline, CDR1 SNHLY and CDR2 FYNNEI. V shed 6 bases and J shed 1 base, with 12 bases lying between them. CDR3 length: 14 amino acids. The CDR3 DNA sequence: TGTGCCAGCAGCCAAGGACAGCGGAACACTGAAGCTTTCTTT. Translating it yields CASSQGQRNTEAFF. Full variable domain (remainder filled in from reference TRBV2 and TRBJ1-1): EPEVTQTPSHQVTQMGQEVILRCVPISNHLYFYWYRQILGQKVEFLVSFYNNEISEKSEIFDDQFSVERPDGSNFTLKIRSTKLEDSAMYFCASSQGQRNTEAFFGQGTRLTVV.

This clonotype was counted ten times or more. V is TRBV11-2 and J is TRBJ2-7; D gene ambiguous. The germline CDR1 and CDR2 sequences are SGHAT and FQNNGV. The CDR3 length is 15 residues. V was clipped by 2 bases and J by 9 bases, with 20 bases between them. CDR3 nucleotides: TGTGCCAGCAGCTTAAGGTACGGTGAAGTCTTGTGGCAGTACTTC. Translation: CASSLRYGEVLWQYF.

In its sample, this clonotype was seen once. The chain links TRBV12-3 or TRBV12-4 to TRBJ1-1, with 7 bases aligning to TRBD1. This CDR3 contains 14 residues. With V trimmed by 3 bases and J by 4 bases, 5 bases remained unmatched. The CDR3 DNA sequence: TGTGCCAGCAGTTTTGCAGGGGGGGGCACTGAAGCTTTCTTT. This codes for CASSFAGGGTEAFF.

This clonotype was counted a few times. The chain is built from TRBV6-1 and TRBJ2-7; 8 bases line up with TRBD1. Losses at the gene ends were 5 bases for V and 2 bases for J; bases not matched to a gene: 8. CDR1 is MNHNS, CDR2 SASEGT, per germline. This CDR3 contains 15 residues. The CDR3 region is CASSRGQGFTYEQYV. The CDR3 DNA is TGTGCCAGCAGTCGAGGACAGGGTTTCACCTACGAGCAGTACGTC.

This clonotype was seen only a few times. The genes are TRBV7-2 and TRBJ2-3; TRBD2 matches 8 bases. Looked up from germline, CDR1 is SGHTA and CDR2 is FQGNSA. J was trimmed by 4 bases and V by 2 bases; bases with no gene match: 5. This CDR3 spans 15 amino acids. The CDR3 coding sequence is TGTGCCAGCAGCTTATACGGGAGGGTTGCAGATACGCAGTATTTT. Protein sequence: CASSLYGRVADTQYF.

At least ten counts were recorded for this clonotype. The rearrangement links TRBV9 to TRBJ2-7, with TRBD2 as a possible D gene (5 bases). Germline V CDR1 and CDR2: SGDLS, YYNGEE. This CDR3 is built from 14 residues. V was clipped by 4 bases and J by 0 bases, with 11 bases between them. The CDR3 bases are TGTGCCAGCAGCCCAAGAGGGCTCTCCTACGAGCAGTACTTC. Residues: CASSPRGLSYEQYF.

A few counts support this clonotype. This rearrangement joins TRBV4-3 to TRBJ2-7; 7 nucleotides match TRBD2. V dropped 0 bases and J dropped 5; count of bases not matched to a gene: 7. This CDR3 has 15 residues. The germline V gene has CDR1 LGHNA and CDR2 YSLEER. CDR3 sequence: CASSQDGGSPDEQYF. CDR3 DNA sequence: TGCGCCAGCAGCCAAGACGGCGGGAGTCCCGACGAGCAGTACTTC.

The chain carries TRBV24-1 and TRBJ2-1; D remains ambiguous. The ends were cut back, 11 bases at V and 3 bases at J, with 16 bases in the middle. The CDR3 has 14 residues. Germline CDR1 and CDR2: KGHDR and SFDVKD. For the CDR3, the DNA is TGTGCCAGCACGGCCGGGTTTGACTACAATGAGCAGTTCTTC. This codes for CASTAGFDYNEQFF.

The sample holds many counts of this clonotype. The chain carries TRBV6-2 or TRBV6-3 and TRBJ2-4, with D unclear. This CDR3 spans 13 amino acids. The germline V gene has CDR1 MNHEY and CDR2 SVGEGT. V was trimmed by 0 bases and J by 9 bases, leaving 9 bases between them. The CDR3 sequence is CASSYSFRGIQYF. The CDR3 DNA is TGTGCCAGCAGTTACTCGTTTCGCGGCATTCAGTACTTC.

There are many counts of this clonotype. The CDR3 loop is CATSDTSGRYNEQFF. CDR3 sequence (DNA): TGTGCCACCAGTGATACTAGCGGTCGCTACAATGAGCAGTTCTTC. This chain links TRBV24-1 with TRBJ2-1, with 8 bases fitting TRBD2. The V gene end was trimmed by 3 bases and the J gene end by 3 bases; junction bases not matched to a gene: 3. Germline V CDR1 and CDR2: KGHDR, SFDVKD. This CDR3 is 15 amino acids long.

This rearrangement joins TRBV19 to TRBJ2-2, with 8 positions matching TRBD2. The CDR3 loop spans 16 amino acids. The V gene end was trimmed by 4 bases and the J gene end by 6 bases; junction bases not matched to a gene: 10. The germline gives CDR1 LNHDA, CDR2 SQIVND (reference sequence). CDR3 bases: TGTGCCAGTAGTAGTCCGGGACTAGTAGAGGCCGGGGAGCTGTTTTTT. Encoded protein: CASSSPGLVEAGELFF.

This clonotype was detected ten times or more. The V and J genes are TRBV12-3 or TRBV12-4 and TRBJ2-2; a weak D match, TRBD2 (5 bases). This CDR3 is built from 15 residues. The ends were cut back, 5 bases at V and 2 bases at J, with 12 bases in the middle. The CDR3 DNA reads TGTGCCAGCAGTGCCCGGACTTCCAACACCGGGGAGCTGTTTTTT. Translated, it gives CASSARTSNTGELFF.

This clonotype was observed many times. The chain employs TRBV28 and TRBJ1-1; 7 bases are a match to TRBD1. The CDR3 has 15 residues. Germline CDR1 MDHEN, CDR2 SYDVKM. The J segment lost 3 bases and the V segment lost 5 bases, leaving 9 bases of the junction unmatched. This CDR3 is CASSVTGIWDTEAFF. The CDR3, as DNA: TGTGCCAGCAGTGTGACAGGGATATGGGACACTGAAGCTTTCTTT.

In DNA form, the CDR3 reads TGCAGTGCTAGACCACAGGGTAGCACTGAAGCTTTCTTT. Protein product: CSARPQGSTEAFF. The chain combines TRBV20-1 with TRBJ1-1, with D possibly being TRBD1 (6 bases). The CDR3 totals 13 residues. Germline V gene sequence: CDR1 DFQATT, CDR2 SNEGSKA (reference sequence). Trimming cost V 2 bases and J 4 bases, with 11 bases left between them.

This clonotype was found many times. V usage is TRBV7-8 and J usage is TRBJ2-1, with 12 positions matching TRBD2. Per the germline V gene, CDR1 is SGHVS and CDR2 is FQNEAQ. The trim removed 5 bases at V and 7 bases at J, leaving 12 bases unmatched. The CDR3 has 17 residues. The CDR3 DNA reads TGTGCCAGCAGCCCCCCCGCTTGGACTAGCGGGATAAATGAGCAGTTCTTC. It encodes CASSPPAWTSGINEQFF.